Described below is a single TCR beta chain sequence and its context. Antigen specificity is unknown. The CDR3 is 12 residues long. Germline-derived CDR1 and CDR2 are DFQATT and SNEGSKA (reference sequence). CCR7+ PD-1+ TIGIT+ early memory CD8+ T cells with exhausted-like traits constituted the TPEX cells. Total CD8+ T cells were enriched by a separation that was negative and magnetic. These data belong to a study of human CD8 memory T cell subsets. UMI-labeled 5' RACE generated the TCR beta libraries. From the 5' RACE reads, TCRdb lists one entry per CDR3 protein and no DNA. This sample contains 6,000 to 6,500 distinct CDR3 sequences. Findings and caveats of the study: Both stem-like memory T cells and precursor exhausted T cells showed comparably high diversity, which set them apart from effector memory cells. Clonotypes that made up the stem-like memory T cell repertoire overlapped minimally with the precursor exhausted T cell repertoire. Estimation by Chao1 suggested that stem-like memory T cells had more diversity than did precursor exhausted T cells.

Sequencing was performed on CD8+ T cells from PBMCs. The TCR comes from a human donor in good health. This chain links TRBV20-1 with TRBJ2-1. The CDR3 sequence: CSAREESFEQFF.